What follows describes a single TCR beta chain. Its specificity is unknown. This entry belongs to a study of shared clonotypes between healthy human individuals. Looking at the study overall: A donor's plate count was three for CD4 naive and three for CD4 memory; CD8 naive had two and CD8 memory one. Notes on the study in general: There were few donors, and this limited the genetic and exposure-history diversity represented. Clonotype sharing across a few donors was observed for roughly 5% of naive CD4 clonotypes.

The germline V gene has CDR1 MNHEY and CDR2 SVGAGI. Trimming took off 5 bases at V and 0 bases at J, with 11 bases between the two ends. The CDR3 loop spans 15 amino acids. This table comes from immunoSEQ multiplex PCR, and its TCRdb copy is limited to in-frame clones, with some not included. The table records 2,500,000 or so clones, roughly nine tenths of them present only once. Source material: naive CD4+ T cells sorted from blood. Indicated subset: CD45RA+ positively selected. V is TRBV6-5 and J is TRBJ1-3, with a weak D call TRBD1 (6 bases). This receptor was identified in a man younger than 30 in good health. The CDR3 sequence is CASSPQGHSGNTIYF. In DNA form, the CDR3 reads TGTGCCAGCAGTCCTCAGGGGCACTCTGGAAACACCATATATTTT.